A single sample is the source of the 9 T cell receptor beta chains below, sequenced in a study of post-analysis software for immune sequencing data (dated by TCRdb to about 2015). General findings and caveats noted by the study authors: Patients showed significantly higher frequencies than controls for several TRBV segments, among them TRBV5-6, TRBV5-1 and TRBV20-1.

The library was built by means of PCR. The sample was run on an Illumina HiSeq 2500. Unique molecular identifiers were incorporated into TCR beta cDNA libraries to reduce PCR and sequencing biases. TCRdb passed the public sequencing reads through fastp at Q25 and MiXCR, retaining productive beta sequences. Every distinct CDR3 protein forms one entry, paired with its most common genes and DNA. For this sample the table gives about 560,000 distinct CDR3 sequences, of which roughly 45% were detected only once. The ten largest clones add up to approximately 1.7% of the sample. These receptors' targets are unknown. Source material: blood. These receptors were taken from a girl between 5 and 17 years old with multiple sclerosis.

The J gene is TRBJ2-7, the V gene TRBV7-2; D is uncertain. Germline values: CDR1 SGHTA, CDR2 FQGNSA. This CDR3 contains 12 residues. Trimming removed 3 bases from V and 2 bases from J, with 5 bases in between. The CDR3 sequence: CASSLMPYEQYF. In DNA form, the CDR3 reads TGTGCCAGCAGCTTGATGCCCTACGAGCAGTACTTC.

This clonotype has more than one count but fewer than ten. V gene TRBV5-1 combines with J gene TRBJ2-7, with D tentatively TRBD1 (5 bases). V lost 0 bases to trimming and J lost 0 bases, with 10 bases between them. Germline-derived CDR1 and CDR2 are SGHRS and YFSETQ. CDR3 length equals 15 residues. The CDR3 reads CASSLAKGPSYEQYF. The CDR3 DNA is TGCGCCAGCAGCTTGGCCAAGGGGCCCTCCTACGAGCAGTACTTC. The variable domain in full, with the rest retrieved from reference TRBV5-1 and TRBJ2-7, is KAGVTQTPRYLIKTRGQQVTLSCSPISGHRSVSWYQQTPGQGLQFLFEYFSETQRNKGNFPGRFSGRQFSNSRSEMNVSTLELGDSALYLCASSLAKGPSYEQYFGPGTRLTVT.

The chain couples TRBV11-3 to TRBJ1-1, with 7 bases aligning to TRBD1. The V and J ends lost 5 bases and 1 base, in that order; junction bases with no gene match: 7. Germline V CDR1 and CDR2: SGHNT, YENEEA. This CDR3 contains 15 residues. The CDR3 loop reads CASSLMGQTNTEAFF. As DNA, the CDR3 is TGTGCCAGCAGCCTGATGGGACAGACGAACACTGAAGCTTTCTTT.

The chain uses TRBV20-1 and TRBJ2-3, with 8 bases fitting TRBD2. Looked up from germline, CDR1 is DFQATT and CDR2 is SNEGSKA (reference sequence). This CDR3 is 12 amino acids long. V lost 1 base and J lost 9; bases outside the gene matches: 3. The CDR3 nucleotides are TGCAGTGCTAGAGTAAGCGGGAGAACGCAGTATTTT. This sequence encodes CSARVSGRTQYF.

CDR3 in amino acids: CAISESIQGQGSGNTEAFF. The CDR3 DNA reads TGTGCCATCAGTGAGTCAATTCAGGGTCAAGGATCAGGGAACACTGAAGCTTTCTTT. The rearrangement links TRBV10-3 to TRBJ1-1; a possible D gene is TRBD1 (5 bases). CDR3 length: 19 amino acids. V was shortened by 0 bases and J by 1 base, with 21 bases between the two germline ends. Per germline, CDR1 ENHRY and CDR2 SYGVKD.

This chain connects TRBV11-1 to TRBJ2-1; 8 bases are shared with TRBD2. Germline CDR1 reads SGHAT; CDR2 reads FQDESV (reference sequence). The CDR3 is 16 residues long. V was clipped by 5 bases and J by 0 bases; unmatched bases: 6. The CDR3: CASSLSGAGSYNEQFF. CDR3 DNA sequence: TGTGCCAGCAGCCTTAGCGGGGCGGGCTCCTACAATGAGCAGTTCTTC.

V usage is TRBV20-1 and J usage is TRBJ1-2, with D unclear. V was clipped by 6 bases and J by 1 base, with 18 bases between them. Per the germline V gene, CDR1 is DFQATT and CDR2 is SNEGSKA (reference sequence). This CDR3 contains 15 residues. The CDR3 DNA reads TGCAGTGCCCCAAGCTACCAAGGGATTAACTATGGCTACACCTTC. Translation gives CSAPSYQGINYGYTF.

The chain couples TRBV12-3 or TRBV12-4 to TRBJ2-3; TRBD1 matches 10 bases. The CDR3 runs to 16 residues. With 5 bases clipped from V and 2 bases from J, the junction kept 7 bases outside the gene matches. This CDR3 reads CASSQGTGAYTDTQYF. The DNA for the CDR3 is TGTGCCAGCAGTCAGGGGACAGGGGCATACACAGATACGCAGTATTTT.

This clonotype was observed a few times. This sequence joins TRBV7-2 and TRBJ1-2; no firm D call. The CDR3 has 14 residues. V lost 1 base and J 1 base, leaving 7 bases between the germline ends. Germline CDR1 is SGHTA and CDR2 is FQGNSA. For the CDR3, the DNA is TGTGCCAGCAGCTTAGATTTCGGTAACTATGGCTACACCTTC. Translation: CASSLDFGNYGYTF. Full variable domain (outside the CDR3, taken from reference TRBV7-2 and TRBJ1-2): GAGVSQSPSNKVTEKGKDVELRCDPISGHTALYWYRQSLGQGLEFLIYFQGNSAPDKSGLPSDRFSAERTGGSVSTLTIQRTQQEDSAVYLCASSLDFGNYGYTFGSGTRLTVV.